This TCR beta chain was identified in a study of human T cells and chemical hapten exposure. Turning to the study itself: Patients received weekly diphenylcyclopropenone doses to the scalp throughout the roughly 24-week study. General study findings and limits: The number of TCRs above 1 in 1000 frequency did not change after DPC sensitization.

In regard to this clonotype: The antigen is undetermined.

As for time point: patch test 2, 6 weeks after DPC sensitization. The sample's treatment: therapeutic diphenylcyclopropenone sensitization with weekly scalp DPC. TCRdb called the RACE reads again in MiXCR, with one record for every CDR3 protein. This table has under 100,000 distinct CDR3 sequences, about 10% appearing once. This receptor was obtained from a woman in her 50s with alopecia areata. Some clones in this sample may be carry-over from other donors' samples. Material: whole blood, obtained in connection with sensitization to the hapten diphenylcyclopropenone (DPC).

CDR3: CAWTSGTSGTYNEQFF. For the CDR3, the DNA is TGTGCCTGGACATCCGGGACTAGCGGTACTTACAATGAGCAGTTCTTC. The rearrangement uses TRBV30 and TRBJ2-1; TRBD2 agrees at 11 bases. Germline assignment: CDR1 GTSNPN and CDR2 SVGIG (reference sequence). V lost 4 bases to trimming and J lost 4 bases; unmatched junction nucleotides: 9. This CDR3 is 16 amino acids long.